One and the same sample provided the 17 T cell receptor beta chains below, sequenced in a study of blood T cell repertoires in COVID-19 (TCRdb year 2020). The method was the immunoSEQ multiplex PCR assay. Drawn from immuneACCESS, this table holds only the in-frame rearrangements with V and J called that TCRdb kept. Clones are partly lost; checked studies trace under half to an unresolved V gene and leave the rest unexplained. The sample profile shows roughly 230,000 clones; 80% to 90% of them were found once. Under 7% of the sample belongs to the ten largest clones. Material: PBMCs or T cells enriched from blood (not recorded which). These TCRs come from a woman between 45 and 65 years old who had been exposed to COVID-19.

This clone was found once. The chain couples TRBV2 to TRBJ1-3; TRBD1 matches 7 bases. The CDR3 length is 17 residues. The ends lost 6 bases at V and 0 bases at J; junction bases unmatched: 11. Germline V gene lookup returns CDR1 SNHLY and CDR2 FYNNEI. In DNA, the CDR3 is TGTGCCAGCAGCACATCCGGGACAGCAAGCTCTGGAAACACCATATATTTT. Translated, it gives CASSTSGTASSGNTIYF.

V usage is TRBV7-2 and J usage is TRBJ1-2; 10 bases fit TRBD1. The J segment lost 2 bases and the V segment lost 4 bases, leaving 1 base of the junction unmatched. Germline values: CDR1 SGHTA, CDR2 FQGNSA. The CDR3 has 14 residues. DNA for the CDR3: TGTGCCAGCAGCTCGGGACAGGGGAACTATGGCTACACCTTC. Protein product: CASSSGQGNYGYTF.

This clone appeared a single time. This rearrangement joins TRBV7-2 to TRBJ2-3, with a tentative D call TRBD1 (5 bases). Trimming left V 5 bases short and J 9 bases short, with 24 bases between. Germline lookup yields CDR1 SGHTA and CDR2 FQGNSA. The CDR3 has 16 amino acids. The CDR3 DNA sequence: TGTGCCAGCAGCCCACTCAGGGTCGTCACAGATACGACGCAGTATTTT. Its translation is CASSPLRVVTDTTQYF.

The genes are TRBV7-7 and TRBJ2-5; D is perhaps TRBD2 (5 bases). The CDR3 has 15 residues. Germline loops: CDR1 SSHAT, CDR2 FNYEAQ (reference sequence). Trimming took off 1 base at V and 2 bases at J, with 11 bases between the two ends. The CDR3 sequence: CASSLGGPRQETQYF. CDR3 sequence (DNA): TGTGCCAGCAGCTTAGGAGGGCCCAGGCAAGAGACCCAGTACTTC.

This clone appeared once. The J gene is TRBJ2-7, the V gene TRBV29-1, with TRBD1 identical over 10 bases. The CDR3 contains 14 residues. Per germline, CDR1 SQVTM and CDR2 ANQGSEA. V lost 6 bases and J lost 3; bases outside the gene matches: 8. CDR3 sequence: CSVLPGQGRYEQYF. The CDR3 DNA sequence: TGCAGCGTCCTCCCGGGACAGGGGCGCTACGAGCAGTACTTC.

The chain combines TRBV5-8 with TRBJ2-1, with 7 bases aligning to TRBD1. Germline CDR1 SGHTS, CDR2 YDEGEE. The CDR3 is made up of 17 amino acids. V dropped 1 base and J dropped 6; count of bases not matched to a gene: 13. CDR3 sequence reads: CASSLILNARGLNEQFF. The CDR3 bases are TGTGCCAGCAGCTTGATCTTGAATGCGAGGGGGCTCAATGAGCAGTTCTTC.

This clone was detected only once. The CDR3 DNA reads as TGTGCCAGTTCTCGGGCACAGGGCGTCGGGGGCTACACCTTC. Its protein is CASSRAQGVGGYTF. V and J are TRBV19 and TRBJ1-2; weak D call: TRBD1 (6 bases). The CDR3 runs 14 residues. V lost 8 bases and J 8 bases, leaving 21 bases between the germline ends. Germline CDR1 LNHDA, CDR2 SQIVND (reference sequence).

V usage is TRBV19 and J usage is TRBJ1-6; D gene ambiguous. This CDR3 is 13 amino acids long. V dropped 4 bases and J dropped 8 bases, with 9 bases sitting between them. Germline lookup yields CDR1 LNHDA and CDR2 SQIVND (reference sequence). CDR3 nucleotide sequence: TGTGCCAGTAGTACGATGAGGGATTCACCCCTCCACTTT. It is translated as CASSTMRDSPLHF.

V gene TRBV10-1 combines with J gene TRBJ1-1; perhaps TRBD1 as D (5 bases). CDR1 is WNHNN and CDR2 is SYGVQD in the germline V gene (reference sequence). V was shortened by 4 bases and J by 3 bases, with 12 bases between the two germline ends. The CDR3 loop spans 14 amino acids. The CDR3 loop reads CASSAAGWDTEAFF. CDR3 sequence (DNA): TGCGCCAGCAGTGCCGCAGGGTGGGACACTGAAGCTTTCTTT.

The chain combines TRBV25-1 with TRBJ2-5; D is uncertain. This CDR3 comprises 12 residues. Trimming shortened V by 4 bases and J by 5 bases, and 8 bases separated the two germline ends. Germline V lookup: CDR1 MGHDK, CDR2 SYGVNS. CDR3 amino acids: CASSAIRETQYF. CDR3 sequence (DNA): TGTGCCAGCAGTGCGATTCGGGAGACCCAGTACTTC.

Concerning this clone itself: This CDR3 is also generated by other DNA sequences in the sample. The chain employs TRBV3-1 (or the pseudogene TRBV3-2) and TRBJ1-1; no clear D. The germline V and J ends were trimmed by 4 bases and 1 base, with 4 bases remaining between them. The CDR3 runs to 12 residues. In germline, CDR1 is LGHDT, CDR2 YNNKEL (reference sequence). CDR3 amino acids: CASSRGNTEAFF. The CDR3 bases are TGTGCCAGCAGCCGAGGGAACACTGAAGCTTTCTTT.

The chain employs TRBV18 and TRBJ1-3; D may be TRBD1 (5 bases). The CDR3 totals 17 residues. Trimming left V 5 bases short and J 1 base short, with 18 bases between. Germline CDR1 KGHSH, CDR2 LQKENI. CDR3 in amino acids: CASSSPGEYSSGNTIYF. The DNA of the CDR3 is TGTGCCAGCTCATCCCCGGGGGAGTATTCTTCTGGAAACACCATATATTTT.

V is TRBV11-2 and J is TRBJ1-1, with TRBD1 identical over 7 bases. The germline CDR1 and CDR2 sequences are SGHAT and FQNNGV. V shed 7 bases and J 4 bases; nucleotides not matched to a gene: 6. The length of the CDR3 is 13 residues. CDR3 DNA sequence: TGTGCCAGCACTCTGACAGGGTCCACTGAAGCTTTCTTT. Residues: CASTLTGSTEAFF.

CDR3 DNA: TGTGCCAGCAGCCCCAGGGAGACCCAGTACTTC. Translating gives CASSPRETQYF. The chain has TRBV7-9 and TRBJ2-5; D is unclear. V lost 5 bases to trimming and J lost 5 bases, with 6 bases between them. Germline V CDR1 and CDR2: SEHNR, FQNEAQ (reference sequence). The CDR3 runs to 11 residues.

This sequence joins TRBV5-6 and TRBJ2-1, with D unclear. This CDR3 region has 13 residues. Trimming shortened V by 4 bases and J by 5 bases, and 10 bases separated the two germline ends. The V gene's germline CDR1 is SGHDT and CDR2 YYEEEE. The CDR3 here is CASSHTLNNEQFF. The CDR3 DNA sequence: TGTGCCAGCAGCCATACCCTAAACAATGAGCAGTTCTTC.

The genes are TRBV6-5 and TRBJ2-2; 8 bases are a match to TRBD1. Germline loops: CDR1 MNHEY, CDR2 SVGAGI. Trimming took 2 bases from V and 6 from J; bases not matched to a gene: 2. The CDR3 has 14 residues. The chain's CDR3 is CASSYETGAGELFF. DNA of the CDR3: TGTGCCAGCAGTTACGAGACAGGGGCCGGGGAGCTGTTTTTT.

This clone appeared once. J is TRBJ1-2 and V is TRBV5-3; D is unclear. TRBV5-3 is identified as an open reading frame with a role that is uncertain. The CDR3 has 13 amino acids. The V and J ends lost 4 bases and 7 bases respectively, with 14 bases between them. CDR3 coding DNA: TGTGCCAGAAGCACGGACTCCGGCTGTGGCTACACCTTC. It codes for CARSTDSGCGYTF.